Presented here are 32 T cell receptor beta chains from one specimen sequenced in a study of CD8 T cells in ankylosing spondylitis. TCRdb redid the calling of the 5' RACE reads with MiXCR, one entry per CDR3 protein. The data contain roughly 240,000 distinct CDR3 sequences, less than 9.5% of them singletons. The sample consisted of blood, either unsorted or a sorted T cell fraction (not recorded which). The source is a female donor with ankylosing spondylitis or in good health (not recorded which).

This clonotype was counted many times. The genes are TRBV5-1 and TRBJ2-1; the match to TRBD2 covers 7 bases. This CDR3 region has 18 residues. With 4 bases clipped from V and 0 bases from J, the junction kept 13 bases outside the gene matches. Per germline, CDR1 SGHRS and CDR2 YFSETQ. Here the CDR3 reads CASSRGLHESGSYNEQFF. The DNA for the CDR3 is TGCGCCAGCAGCAGGGGACTACATGAGAGTGGCTCCTACAATGAGCAGTTCTTC.

There are many counts of this clonotype. J is TRBJ2-7 and V is TRBV29-1; the D gene is possibly TRBD2 (5 bases). Trimming took off 4 bases at V and 2 bases at J, with 9 bases between the two ends. Germline assignment: CDR1 SQVTM and CDR2 ANQGSEA. CDR3 length: 12 residues. The CDR3 spells CSVVDGAYEQYF. For the CDR3, the DNA is TGCAGCGTTGTGGACGGGGCCTACGAGCAGTACTTC.

This clonotype has only a few counts. The rearrangement joins TRBV4-3 to TRBJ2-1; D is unclear. CDR1 is LGHNA and CDR2 is YSLEER in the germline V gene. Trimming left V 4 bases short and J 10 bases short, with 11 bases between. The CDR3 sequence is 12 residues long. The CDR3 is CASSLRGSEQFF. As DNA, the CDR3 is TGCGCCAGCAGCCTTAGAGGCAGCGAGCAGTTCTTC.

This clonotype was detected ten times or more. Here the CDR3 reads CASSESQGPGGYTF. The CDR3 coding sequence is TGCGCCAGCAGTGAGTCTCAGGGGCCCGGTGGCTACACCTTC. The chain joins TRBV10-2 to TRBJ1-2, with a tentative D call TRBD1 (6 bases). Trimming shortened V by 0 bases and J by 7 bases, and 12 bases separated the two germline ends. The CDR3 runs 14 residues. Germline CDR1 and CDR2: WSHSY and SAAADI.

In its sample, this clonotype was seen a few times. V and J are TRBV5-1 and TRBJ2-7, with a tentative D call TRBD2 (6 bases). Germline V gene data show CDR1 as SGHRS and CDR2 as YFSETQ. V lost 3 bases and J 2 bases, leaving 12 bases between the germline ends. The CDR3 runs to 14 residues. Here the CDR3 DNA reads TGCGCCAGCAGCTCGGGACTGGTAACCTACGAGCAGTACTTC. Translating it yields CASSSGLVTYEQYF.

This clonotype was picked up many times. The chain joins TRBV29-1 to TRBJ2-5; 7 nucleotides agree with TRBD1. CDR1 and CDR2 from the germline V gene are SQVTM and ANQGSEA. The CDR3 is 14 amino acids. Germline trimming cut 8 bases from V and 1 base from J; bases unmatched to any gene: 10. In DNA, the CDR3 is TGCAGCTTGAGGCCAGGGGGAACCCAAGAGACCCAGTACTTC. This codes for CSLRPGGTQETQYF.

CDR3 protein: CASSSGGWYNEQFF. CDR3 nucleotide sequence: TGTGCCAGCAGTTCGGGAGGGTGGTACAATGAGCAGTTCTTC. The chain employs TRBV6-2 or TRBV6-3 and TRBJ2-1; 8 bases map to TRBD2. V trimming: 4 bases; J trimming: 4 bases; junction bases outside the gene matches: 3. Germline CDR1 is MNHEY and CDR2 is SVGEGT. The CDR3 has 14 amino acids.

The count of this clonotype is one. A much larger clone lies a single base off, so this may be a read error. The rearrangement uses TRBV10-3 and TRBJ2-5, with D hard to call. Trimming cost V 4 bases and J 1 base, with 10 bases left between them. Looked up from germline, CDR1 is ENHRY and CDR2 is SYGVKD. CDR3 length equals 14 residues. CDR3 bases: TGTGCCATCAGTGGCAGGCGGAGCCAAGAGACCCAGTACTTC. Translation gives CAISGRRSQETQYF.

Note on this clonotype: A read error is possible here, since a much larger clone lies one base away. The chain couples TRBV3-1 to TRBJ2-2; D possibly uses TRBD1 or TRBD2 (5 bases each). The CDR3 spans 16 residues. Looked up from germline, CDR1 is LGHDT and CDR2 is YNNKEL (reference sequence). CDR3 sequence: CVSSHLATVATGELFF. The CDR3 coding sequence is TGTGTCAGCAGCCATTTAGCGACAGTCGCAACCGGGGAGCTGTTTTTT.

In this sample, this clonotype turned up many times. The chain joins TRBV12-3 or TRBV12-4 to TRBJ2-7, with D unresolved. Trimming removed 4 bases at V and 5 bases at J, with 18 bases between. CDR3 length: 15 amino acids. The CDR3 loop is CASSSRLLTAHEQYF. CDR3 nucleotides: TGTGCCAGCAGTTCCCGACTGTTGACCGCCCACGAGCAGTACTTC.

This clonotype was observed many times. The rearrangement links TRBV5-5 to TRBJ2-3; 9 bases match TRBD2. The CDR3 extends over 14 amino acids. V was clipped by 4 bases and J by 5 bases; unmatched bases: 5. Germline V gene sequence: CDR1 SGHKS, CDR2 YYEKEE (reference sequence). Written as DNA, the CDR3 is TGTGCCAGCAGCCCGAGGACTAGCGAAGATACGCAGTATTTT. Translation gives CASSPRTSEDTQYF.

This clonotype was recorded many times. The CDR3 bases are TGTGCCAGCAGGGAAGCGGGGAGTGGAACAGATACGCAGTATTTT. Protein product: CASREAGSGTDTQYF. The gene calls are TRBV12-3 or TRBV12-4 and TRBJ2-3; 7 positions agree with TRBD2. The CDR3 has 15 residues. The trim removed 6 bases at V and 3 bases at J, leaving 9 bases unmatched.

On this clonotype: Being one base from a much bigger clone, this may be a read error. This chain joins TRBV7-6 and TRBJ2-7; D gene uncertain. Germline assignment: CDR1 SGHVS and CDR2 FNYEAQ. This CDR3 has 14 amino acids. The CDR3 nucleotides read TGTGTCAGCAGCTCGGTGGGGTATGCCTACGAGCAGTACTTC. This gives the protein CVSSSVGYAYEQYF. The full variable domain, with the rest looked up from reference TRBV7-6 and TRBJ2-7, is GAGVSQSPRYKVTKRGQDVALRCDPISGHVSLYWYRQALGQGPEFLTYFNYEAQQDKSGLPNDRFSAERPEGSISTLTIQRTEQRDSAMYRCVSSSVGYAYEQYFGPGTRLTVT.

This clonotype has at least ten counts. The chain carries TRBV29-1 and TRBJ1-1; a weak D match, TRBD1 (6 bases). CDR1 is SQVTM and CDR2 is ANQGSEA in the germline V gene. The CDR3 is 13 amino acids. V was trimmed by 4 bases and J by 1 base, leaving 10 bases between them. The DNA of the CDR3 is TGCAGCGTTGGGGGGCCGGGGAACACTGAAGCTTTCTTT. Translating it yields CSVGGPGNTEAFF.

The V and J genes are TRBV12-3 or TRBV12-4 and TRBJ2-7; tentatively, D is TRBD2 (6 bases). The V gene lost 5 bases and the J gene lost 2 bases, with 16 bases spanning the gap. The CDR3 sequence is 15 residues long. Here the CDR3 reads CASSRLGTSPYEQYF. CDR3 nucleotide sequence: TGTGCCAGCAGTCGCCTAGGGACTTCGCCCTACGAGCAGTACTTC.

This clonotype was detected ten times or more. The chain has TRBV19 and TRBJ1-4; D is unresolved. The CDR3 extends over 15 amino acids. CDR1 is LNHDA, CDR2 SQIVND, per germline (reference sequence). V was cut by 3 bases and J by 2 bases, with 10 bases left in between. CDR3 DNA: TGTGCCAGTAGTATTGCAGGAGATACTAATGAAAAACTGTTTTTT. Translating it yields CASSIAGDTNEKLFF.

This clonotype was detected many times. J is TRBJ2-1 and V is TRBV5-1, with 9 bases fitting TRBD1. Looked up from germline, CDR1 is SGHRS and CDR2 is YFSETQ. This CDR3 has 16 amino acids. Trimming removed 3 bases from V and 7 bases from J; junction bases left unmatched: 11. The CDR3: CASSSNGQGWYNEQFF. CDR3 in DNA: TGCGCCAGCAGCTCAAACGGACAGGGGTGGTATAATGAGCAGTTCTTC.

In this sample, this clonotype turned up many times. The chain has TRBV5-1 and TRBJ2-3, with 11 bases aligning to TRBD2. Germline CDR1 and CDR2: SGHRS and YFSETQ. The CDR3 length is 16 residues. The V and J ends lost 0 bases and 4 bases, in that order; junction bases with no gene match: 4. CDR3 sequence reads: CASSLGLAGGSDTQYF. The CDR3 DNA reads as TGCGCCAGCAGCTTGGGCCTAGCGGGAGGTTCAGATACGCAGTATTTT. The full variable domain, completed using reference TRBV5-1 and TRBJ2-3, is KAGVTQTPRYLIKTRGQQVTLSCSPISGHRSVSWYQQTPGQGLQFLFEYFSETQRNKGNFPGRFSGRQFSNSRSEMNVSTLELGDSALYLCASSLGLAGGSDTQYFGPGTRLTVL.

This clonotype has a count of ten or more. The rearrangement uses TRBV12-3 or TRBV12-4 and TRBJ2-7; a possible D gene is TRBD2 (6 bases). The CDR3 covers 14 residues. V dropped 6 bases and J dropped 6 bases, with 18 bases sitting between them. The CDR3 is CASRLSGTSSEQYF. CDR3 coding DNA: TGTGCCAGCAGACTTAGCGGTACTTCTAGCGAGCAGTACTTC.

At least ten counts were recorded for this clonotype. This chain joins TRBV6-5 and TRBJ2-2, with a possible D match to TRBD2 (6 bases). This CDR3 region has 13 residues. Deletions cut 4 bases from V and 6 bases from J, with 9 bases between. Germline assignment: CDR1 MNHEY and CDR2 SVGAGI. For the CDR3, the DNA is TGTGCCAGCAGTTCGGGGGTAGCCGGGGAGCTGTTTTTT. Amino acids: CASSSGVAGELFF.

This clonotype was seen at least ten times. The gene calls are TRBV7-6 and TRBJ2-5; the D gene is possibly TRBD2 (5 bases). There are 14 residues in the CDR3. Germline assignment: CDR1 SGHVS and CDR2 FNYEAQ. Trimming shortened V by 0 bases and J by 4 bases, and 9 bases separated the two germline ends. Here the CDR3 DNA reads TGTGCCAGCAGCTTAGCGTTGGCGGGAGAGACCCAGTACTTC. Translating it yields CASSLALAGETQYF.

In its sample, this clonotype was seen a few times. This sequence joins TRBV7-2 and TRBJ2-7; 8 nucleotides line up with TRBD2. CDR3 length: 14 amino acids. V gave up 2 bases and J gave up 2 bases; unmatched junction bases: 2. Germline loops: CDR1 SGHTA, CDR2 FQGNSA. The CDR3 loop is CASSLMREAYEQYF. CDR3 nucleotide sequence: TGTGCCAGCAGCTTAATGCGGGAGGCCTACGAGCAGTACTTC.

On this clonotype itself: A much larger clone sits a single nucleotide away, making a read error possible. The V gene is TRBV20-1, the J gene TRBJ1-5; D is possibly TRBD1 (5 bases). The CDR3 extends over 14 amino acids. Per the germline V gene, CDR1 is DFQATT and CDR2 is SNEGSKA (reference sequence). CDR3 coding DNA: TGCAGTGCTGGGCGGGGGGTCGGCAATCGGCCCCAGCATTTT. This gives the protein CSAGRGVGNRPQHF.

This clonotype was seen only a few times. The chain employs TRBV5-1 and TRBJ1-2; D might be TRBD1 (5 bases). The CDR3 is 11 residues long. Germline V CDR1 and CDR2: SGHRS, YFSETQ. V gave up 2 bases and J gave up 7 bases, with 6 bases separating them. CDR3 in DNA: TGCGCCAGCAGCTTTGGGGGTGGCTACACCTTC. It yields the protein CASSFGGGYTF.

This clonotype appeared many times. The chain joins TRBV6-1 to TRBJ2-5, with D possibly matching TRBD2 (6 bases). The CDR3 runs 14 residues. The V gene's germline CDR1 is MNHNS and CDR2 SASEGT. The V end was cut by 6 bases, the J end by 1 base, with 12 bases between. In DNA, the CDR3 is TGTGCCAGCAGCCCGGTGGGGGGCCAAGAGACCCAGTACTTC. It yields the protein CASSPVGGQETQYF.

Ten or more counts support this clonotype. The gene calls are TRBV12-3 or TRBV12-4 and TRBJ2-7; maybe TRBD2 (6 bases). V lost 5 bases and J lost 7, with 12 bases in between. This CDR3 region has 12 residues. DNA of the CDR3: TGTGCCAGCAGTGCCGGGGGTTGGGAGCAGTACTTC. It specifies CASSAGGWEQYF.

This clonotype was seen ten or more times. The gene calls are TRBV12-3 or TRBV12-4 and TRBJ1-1; TRBD1 is a possible D gene (5 bases). The V and J ends lost 1 base and 0 bases respectively, with 12 bases between them. The CDR3 consists of 16 residues. The CDR3 here is CASSLGGGVMNTEAFF. The CDR3 bases are TGTGCCAGCAGTTTAGGGGGGGGGGTAATGAACACTGAAGCTTTCTTT.

Many counts were recorded for this clonotype. This sequence joins TRBV28 and TRBJ2-5; D unresolved. The germline V gene encodes CDR1 MDHEN and CDR2 SYDVKM. This CDR3 has 12 residues. With 6 bases removed from V and 5 bases from J, the gap between germline ends came to 10 bases. The CDR3 sequence: CASSRAVETQYF. CDR3 sequence (DNA): TGTGCCAGCAGCCGTGCAGTCGAGACCCAGTACTTC.

This clonotype was observed many times. The chain joins TRBV28 to TRBJ2-7, with 9 nucleotides matching TRBD1. CDR3 length: 16 amino acids. V dropped 3 bases and J dropped 1; count of bases not matched to a gene: 7. Germline V gene sequence: CDR1 MDHEN, CDR2 SYDVKM. CDR3 bases: TGTGCCAGCAGTTTTACGGGACAGGGAGTTTCCTACGAGCAGTACTTC. Its translation: CASSFTGQGVSYEQYF.

At least ten counts were recorded for this clonotype. J is TRBJ2-1 and V is TRBV29-1, with 10 bases identical to TRBD2. Germline lookup yields CDR1 SQVTM and CDR2 ANQGSEA. This CDR3 is built from 16 residues. The V segment lost 1 base and the J segment 3 bases; nucleotides outside the gene matches: 6. The CDR3 DNA is TGCAGCGTTGAAGTGGCTAGCGGGAGTCTCTACAATGAGCAGTTCTTC. Translating gives CSVEVASGSLYNEQFF.

This clonotype was seen repeatedly, ten times or more. V gene TRBV6-5 combines with J gene TRBJ2-7, with D uncertain. Germline CDR1 reads MNHEY; CDR2 reads SVGAGI. The CDR3 is made up of 16 amino acids. V dropped 0 bases and J dropped 5 bases, with 17 bases sitting between them. The CDR3 nucleotides read TGTGCCAGCAGTTACTCGAAAGAAGTTGGGTGGGACGAGCAGTACTTC. Translating it yields CASSYSKEVGWDEQYF.

A word on this clonotype: A much larger clone lies a single base off, so this may be a read error. The chain recombines TRBV15 with TRBJ1-1, with TRBD1 identical over 9 bases. The germline V gene has CDR1 LNHNV and CDR2 YYDKDF (reference sequence). This CDR3 has 14 residues. CDR3 coding DNA: TGTACCACCAGCAGGGACAGGGAGAACACTGAAGCTTTCTTT. Translating gives CTTSRDRENTEAFF.